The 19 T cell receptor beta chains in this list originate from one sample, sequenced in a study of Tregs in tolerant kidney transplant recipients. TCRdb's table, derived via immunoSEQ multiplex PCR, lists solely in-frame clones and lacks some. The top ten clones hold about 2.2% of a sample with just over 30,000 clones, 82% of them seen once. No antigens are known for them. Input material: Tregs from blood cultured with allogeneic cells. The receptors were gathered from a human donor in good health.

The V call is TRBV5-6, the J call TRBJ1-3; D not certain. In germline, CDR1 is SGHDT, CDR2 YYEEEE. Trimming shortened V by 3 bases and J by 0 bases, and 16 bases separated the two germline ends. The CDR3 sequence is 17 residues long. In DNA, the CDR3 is TGTGCCAGCAGCTCCCGGGTCCGCTCCTTCTCTGGAAACACCATATATTTT. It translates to CASSSRVRSFSGNTIYF.

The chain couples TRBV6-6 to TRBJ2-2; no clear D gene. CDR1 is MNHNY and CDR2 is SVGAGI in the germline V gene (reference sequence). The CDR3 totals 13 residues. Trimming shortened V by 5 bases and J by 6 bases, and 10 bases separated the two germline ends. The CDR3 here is CASSRPPPGELFF. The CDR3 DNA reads TGTGCCAGCAGTAGACCCCCTCCCGGGGAGCTGTTTTTT.

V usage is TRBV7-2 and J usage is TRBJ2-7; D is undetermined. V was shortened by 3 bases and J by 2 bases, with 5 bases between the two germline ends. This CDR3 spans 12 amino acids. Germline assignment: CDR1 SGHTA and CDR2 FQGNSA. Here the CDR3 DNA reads TGTGCCAGCAGCTTGGTCACCTACGAGCAGTACTTC. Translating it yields CASSLVTYEQYF.

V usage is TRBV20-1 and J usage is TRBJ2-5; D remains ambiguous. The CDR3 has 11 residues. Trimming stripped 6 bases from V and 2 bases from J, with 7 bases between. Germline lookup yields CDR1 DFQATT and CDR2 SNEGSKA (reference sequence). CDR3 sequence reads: CSAWDQETQYF. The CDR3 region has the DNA TGCAGTGCCTGGGATCAAGAGACCCAGTACTTC.

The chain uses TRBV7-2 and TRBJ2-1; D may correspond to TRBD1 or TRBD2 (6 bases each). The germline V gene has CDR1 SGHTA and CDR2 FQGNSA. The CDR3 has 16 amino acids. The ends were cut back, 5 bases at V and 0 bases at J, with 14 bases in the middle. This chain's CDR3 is CASSHTGASSYNEQFF. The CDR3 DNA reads TGTGCCAGCAGCCATACGGGGGCGAGCTCCTACAATGAGCAGTTCTTC.

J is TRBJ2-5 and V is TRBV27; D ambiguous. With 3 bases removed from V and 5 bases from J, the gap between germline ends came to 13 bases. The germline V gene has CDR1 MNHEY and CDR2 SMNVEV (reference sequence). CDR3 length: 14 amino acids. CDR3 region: CASSFRAAGETQYF. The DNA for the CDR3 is TGTGCCAGCAGTTTTAGGGCCGCCGGGGAGACCCAGTACTTC.

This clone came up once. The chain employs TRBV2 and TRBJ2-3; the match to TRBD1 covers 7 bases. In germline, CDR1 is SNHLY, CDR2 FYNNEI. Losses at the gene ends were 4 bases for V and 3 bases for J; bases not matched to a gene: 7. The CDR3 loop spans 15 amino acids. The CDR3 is CASSVEGARTDTQYF. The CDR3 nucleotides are TGTGCCAGCAGTGTTGAGGGGGCGCGTACAGATACGCAGTATTTT.

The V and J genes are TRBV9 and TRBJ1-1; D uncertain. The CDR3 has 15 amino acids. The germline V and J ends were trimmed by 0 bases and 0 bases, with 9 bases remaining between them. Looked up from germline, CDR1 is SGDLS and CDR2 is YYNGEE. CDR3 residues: CASSVGSSMNTEAFF. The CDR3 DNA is TGTGCCAGCAGCGTAGGGAGCTCCATGAACACTGAAGCTTTCTTT.

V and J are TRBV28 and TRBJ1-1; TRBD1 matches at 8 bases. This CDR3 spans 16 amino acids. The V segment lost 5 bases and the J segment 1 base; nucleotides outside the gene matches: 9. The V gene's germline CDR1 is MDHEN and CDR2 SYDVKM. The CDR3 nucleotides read TGTGCCAGCAGTCCACACGCCGACAGGGGGAACACTGAAGCTTTCTTT. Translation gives CASSPHADRGNTEAFF.

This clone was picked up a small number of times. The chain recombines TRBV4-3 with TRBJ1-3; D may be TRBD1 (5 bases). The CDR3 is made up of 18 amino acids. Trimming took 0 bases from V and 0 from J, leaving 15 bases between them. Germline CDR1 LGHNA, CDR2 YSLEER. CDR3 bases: TGCGCCAGCAGCCAAGATGCGGGGGGACCCCGCTCTGGAAACACCATATATTTT. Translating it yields CASSQDAGGPRSGNTIYF.

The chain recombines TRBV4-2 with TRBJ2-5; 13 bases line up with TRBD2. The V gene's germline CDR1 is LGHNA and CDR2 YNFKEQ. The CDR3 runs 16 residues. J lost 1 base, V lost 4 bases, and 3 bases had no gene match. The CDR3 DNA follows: TGTGCCAGCAGCCCAGGGACTAGCGGGACCCAAGAGACCCAGTACTTC. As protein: CASSPGTSGTQETQYF.

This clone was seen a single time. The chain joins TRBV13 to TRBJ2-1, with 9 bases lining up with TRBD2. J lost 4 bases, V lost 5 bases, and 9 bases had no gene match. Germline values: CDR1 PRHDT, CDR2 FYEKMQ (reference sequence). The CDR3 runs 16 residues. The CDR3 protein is CASSPNLAGIYNEQFF. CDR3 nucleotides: TGTGCCAGCAGCCCTAACCTAGCGGGGATTTACAATGAGCAGTTCTTC.

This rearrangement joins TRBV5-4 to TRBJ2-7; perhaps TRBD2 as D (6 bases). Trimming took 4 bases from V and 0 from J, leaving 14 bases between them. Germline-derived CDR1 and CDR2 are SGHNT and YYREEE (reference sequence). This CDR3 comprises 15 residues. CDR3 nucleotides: TGTGCCAGCAGCCTGGGAGGACCAAGCTCCTACGAGCAGTACTTC. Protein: CASSLGGPSSYEQYF.

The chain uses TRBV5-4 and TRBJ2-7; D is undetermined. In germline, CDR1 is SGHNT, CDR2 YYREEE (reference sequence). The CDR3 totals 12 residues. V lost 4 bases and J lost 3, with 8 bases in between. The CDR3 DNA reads TGTGCCAGCAGCAGGGTAGGCTACGAGCAGTACTTC. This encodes CASSRVGYEQYF. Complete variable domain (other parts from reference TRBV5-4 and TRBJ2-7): ETGVTQSPTHLIKTRGQQVTLRCSSQSGHNTVSWYQQALGQGPQFIFQYYREEENGRGNFPPRFSGLQFPNYSSELNVNALELDDSALYLCASSRVGYEQYFGPGTRLTVT.

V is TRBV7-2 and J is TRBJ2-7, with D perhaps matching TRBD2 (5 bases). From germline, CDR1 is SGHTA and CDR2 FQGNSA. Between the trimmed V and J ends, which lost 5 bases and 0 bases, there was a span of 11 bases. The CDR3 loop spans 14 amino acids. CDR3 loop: CASSPDSFSYEQYF. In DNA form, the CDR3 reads TGTGCCAGCAGCCCGGACTCCTTCTCCTACGAGCAGTACTTC.

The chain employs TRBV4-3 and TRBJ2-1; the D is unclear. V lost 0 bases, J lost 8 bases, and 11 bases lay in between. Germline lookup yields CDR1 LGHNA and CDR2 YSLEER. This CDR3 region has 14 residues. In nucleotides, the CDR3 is TGCGCCAGCAGCCAAGATTTAGTATCCCATGAGCAGTTCTTC. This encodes CASSQDLVSHEQFF.

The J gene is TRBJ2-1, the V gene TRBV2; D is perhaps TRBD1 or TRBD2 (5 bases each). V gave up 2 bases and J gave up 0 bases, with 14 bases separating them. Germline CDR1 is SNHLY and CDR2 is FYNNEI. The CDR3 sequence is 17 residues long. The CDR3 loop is CASSELYGASSYNEQFF. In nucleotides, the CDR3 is TGTGCCAGCAGTGAACTATACGGGGCGAGCTCCTACAATGAGCAGTTCTTC.

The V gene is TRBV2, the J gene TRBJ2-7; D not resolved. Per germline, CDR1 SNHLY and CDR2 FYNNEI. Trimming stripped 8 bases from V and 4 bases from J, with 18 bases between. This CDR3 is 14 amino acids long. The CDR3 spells CASGVGSRVYEQYF. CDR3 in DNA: TGTGCCAGCGGGGTAGGTAGCAGAGTTTACGAGCAGTACTTC.

The CDR3 reads CASRTRQGSDSPLHF. CDR3 nucleotides: TGCGCCAGCAGGACTCGACAGGGAAGCGATTCACCCCTCCACTTT. This chain links TRBV5-1 with TRBJ1-6, with 7 bases identical to TRBD1. V lost 5 bases to trimming and J lost 8 bases; unmatched junction nucleotides: 10. Germline assignment: CDR1 SGHRS and CDR2 YFSETQ. The CDR3 is 15 amino acids.